This TCR beta chain was sequenced during a study of blood T cell repertoires in COVID-19. Overall study: The United States, Italy and Spain provided the acute and convalescent COVID-19 samples. The analysed material was cDNA or gDNA that came from T cells, B-cell-depleted T cells, or PBMCs.

This clone was detected a few times. Germline CDR1 and CDR2: SGHNT and YENEEA. The trim removed 5 bases at V and 3 bases at J, leaving 8 bases unmatched. The CDR3 length is 16 residues. In the original workflow: From reference gene primer amplification, estimates of nucleated cell counts were derived. Generated by immunoSEQ multiplex PCR, the TCRdb table keeps only in-frame clones and is missing some. V and J calls and clone size are copied from that table; D and trimming were computed from the DNA. The sample has tens of thousands of clones, about 88% seen once. The chain employs TRBV11-3 and TRBJ2-4, with 9 nucleotides matching TRBD1. The TCR sequence derives from a human donor in a cohort sampled during active COVID-19. Sequences were obtained from peripheral blood. DNA of the CDR3: TGTGCCAGCAGCCTATACAGGGGGCTCGTCAAAAACATTCAGTACTTC. Its translation: CASSLYRGLVKNIQYF.